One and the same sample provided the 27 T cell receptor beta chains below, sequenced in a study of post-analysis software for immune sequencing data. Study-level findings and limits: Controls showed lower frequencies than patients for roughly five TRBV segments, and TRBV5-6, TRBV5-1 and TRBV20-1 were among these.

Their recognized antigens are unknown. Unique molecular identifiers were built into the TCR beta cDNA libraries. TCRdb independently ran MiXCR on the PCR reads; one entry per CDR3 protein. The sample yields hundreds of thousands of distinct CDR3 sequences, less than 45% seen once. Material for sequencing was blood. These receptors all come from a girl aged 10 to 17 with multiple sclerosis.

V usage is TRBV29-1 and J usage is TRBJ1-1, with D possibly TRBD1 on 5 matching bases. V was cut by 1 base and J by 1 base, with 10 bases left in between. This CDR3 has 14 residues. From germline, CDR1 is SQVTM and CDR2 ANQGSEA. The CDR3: CSVEAARANTEAFF. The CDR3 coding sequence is TGCAGCGTTGAAGCGGCCAGGGCGAACACTGAAGCTTTCTTT.

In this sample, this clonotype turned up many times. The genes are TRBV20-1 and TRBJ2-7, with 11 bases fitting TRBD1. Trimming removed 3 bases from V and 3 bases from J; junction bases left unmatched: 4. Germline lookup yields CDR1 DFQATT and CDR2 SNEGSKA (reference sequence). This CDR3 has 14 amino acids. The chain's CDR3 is CSARSGTGGYEQYF. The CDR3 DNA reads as TGCAGTGCTAGGTCCGGGACAGGGGGCTACGAGCAGTACTTC.

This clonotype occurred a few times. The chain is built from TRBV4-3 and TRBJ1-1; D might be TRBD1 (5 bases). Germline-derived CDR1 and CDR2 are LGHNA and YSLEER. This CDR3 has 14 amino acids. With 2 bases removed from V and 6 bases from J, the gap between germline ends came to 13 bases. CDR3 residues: CASSQNRGLSEAFF. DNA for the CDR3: TGCGCCAGCAGCCAAAATCGGGGACTCTCTGAAGCTTTCTTT.

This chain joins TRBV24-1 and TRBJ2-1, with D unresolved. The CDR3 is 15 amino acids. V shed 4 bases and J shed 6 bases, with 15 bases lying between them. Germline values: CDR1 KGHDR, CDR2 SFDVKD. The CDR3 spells CATSDPSRSSNEQFF. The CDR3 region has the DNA TGTGCCACCAGTGACCCTTCCAGGAGCTCCAATGAGCAGTTCTTC.

The DNA of the CDR3 is TGTGCCAGCAGACTAAGCCTGACAGGGTTGGATTCACCCCTCCACTTT. Translated: CASRLSLTGLDSPLHF. The genes are TRBV2 and TRBJ1-6; 7 bases match TRBD1. V gave up 6 bases and J gave up 8 bases; unmatched junction bases: 13. CDR1 is SNHLY and CDR2 is FYNNEI in the germline V gene. This CDR3 spans 16 amino acids. Variable domain in full (rest from reference TRBV2 and TRBJ1-6): EPEVTQTPSHQVTQMGQEVILRCVPISNHLYFYWYRQILGQKVEFLVSFYNNEISEKSEIFDDQFSVERPDGSNFTLKIRSTKLEDSAMYFCASRLSLTGLDSPLHFGNGTRLTVT.

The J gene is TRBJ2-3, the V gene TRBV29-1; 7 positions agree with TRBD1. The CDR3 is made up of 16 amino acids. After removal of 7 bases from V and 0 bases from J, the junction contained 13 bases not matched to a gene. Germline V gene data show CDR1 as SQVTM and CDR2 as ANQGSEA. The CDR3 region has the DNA TGCAGCGGGCACAGGGGACCCTTTTCTAGCACAGATACGCAGTATTTT. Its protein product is CSGHRGPFSSTDTQYF.

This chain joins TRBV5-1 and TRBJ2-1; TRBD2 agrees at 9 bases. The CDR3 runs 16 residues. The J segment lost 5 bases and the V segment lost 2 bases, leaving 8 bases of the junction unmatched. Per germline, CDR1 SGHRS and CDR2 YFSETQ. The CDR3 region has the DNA TGCGCCAGCAGCTTTAGGTACGGCGGGAGGGACAATGAGCAGTTCTTC. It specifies CASSFRYGGRDNEQFF.

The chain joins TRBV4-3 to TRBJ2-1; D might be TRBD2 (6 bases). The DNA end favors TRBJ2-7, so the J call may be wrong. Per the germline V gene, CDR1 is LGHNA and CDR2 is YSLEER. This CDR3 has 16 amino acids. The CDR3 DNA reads TGCGCCAGCAGCCAAGATCATGGAGGGAGCCGGTACGAGCAGTACTTC. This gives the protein CASSQDHGGSRYEQYF.

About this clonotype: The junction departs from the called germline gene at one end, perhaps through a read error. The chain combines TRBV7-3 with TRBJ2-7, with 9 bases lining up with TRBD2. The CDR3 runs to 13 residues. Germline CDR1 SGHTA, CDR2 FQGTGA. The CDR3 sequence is CAGSSGGRGTQYF. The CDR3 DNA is TGTGCCGGCAGCTCGGGCGGGAGGGGGACGCAGTACTTC.

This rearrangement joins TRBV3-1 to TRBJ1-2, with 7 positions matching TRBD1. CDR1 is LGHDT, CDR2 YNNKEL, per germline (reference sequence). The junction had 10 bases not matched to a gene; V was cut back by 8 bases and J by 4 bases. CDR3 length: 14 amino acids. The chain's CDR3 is CASYGGGVGYGYTF. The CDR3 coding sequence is TGTGCCAGCTATGGAGGGGGCGTCGGCTATGGCTACACCTTC.

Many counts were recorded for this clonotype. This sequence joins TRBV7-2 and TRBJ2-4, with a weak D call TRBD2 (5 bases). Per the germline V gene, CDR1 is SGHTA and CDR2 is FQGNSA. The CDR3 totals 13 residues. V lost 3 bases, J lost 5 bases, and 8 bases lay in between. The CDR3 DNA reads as TGTGCCAGCAGCTTCGGCGGGCAAAACATTCAGTACTTC. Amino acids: CASSFGGQNIQYF.

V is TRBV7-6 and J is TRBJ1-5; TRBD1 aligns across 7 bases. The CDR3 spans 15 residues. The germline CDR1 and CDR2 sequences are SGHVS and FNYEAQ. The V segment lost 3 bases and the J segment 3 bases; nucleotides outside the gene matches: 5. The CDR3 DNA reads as TGTGCCAGCAGCTTTCGACAGGGTTCCAATCAGCCCCAGCATTTT. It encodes CASSFRQGSNQPQHF.

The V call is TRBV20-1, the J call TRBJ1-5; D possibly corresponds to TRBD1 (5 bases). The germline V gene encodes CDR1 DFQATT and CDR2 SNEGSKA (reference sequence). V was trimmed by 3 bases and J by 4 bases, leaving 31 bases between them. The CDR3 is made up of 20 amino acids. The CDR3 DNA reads TGCAGTGCTAGCGTCCACCCGAAGGTCTTGCGGGGGAGTCTAAATCAGCCCCAGCATTTT. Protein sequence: CSASVHPKVLRGSLNQPQHF.

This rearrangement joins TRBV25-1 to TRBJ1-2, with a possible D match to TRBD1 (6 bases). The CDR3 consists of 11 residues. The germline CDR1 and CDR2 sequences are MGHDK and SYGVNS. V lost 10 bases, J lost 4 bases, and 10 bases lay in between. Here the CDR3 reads CATLDSYGYTF. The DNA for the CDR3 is TGTGCCACTCTGGACAGCTATGGCTACACCTTC.

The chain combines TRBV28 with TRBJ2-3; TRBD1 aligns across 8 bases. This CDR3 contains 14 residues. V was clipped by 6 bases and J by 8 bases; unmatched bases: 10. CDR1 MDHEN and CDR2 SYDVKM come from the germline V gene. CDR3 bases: TGTGCCAGCAGCCCGGGACAGGACTTAGGTACGCAGTATTTT. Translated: CASSPGQDLGTQYF.

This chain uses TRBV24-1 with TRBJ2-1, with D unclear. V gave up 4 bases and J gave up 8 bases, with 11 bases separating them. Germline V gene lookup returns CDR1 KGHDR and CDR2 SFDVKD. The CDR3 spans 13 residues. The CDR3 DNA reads TGTGCCACCAGTGACAACTATGAAGATGAGCAGTTCTTC. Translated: CATSDNYEDEQFF.

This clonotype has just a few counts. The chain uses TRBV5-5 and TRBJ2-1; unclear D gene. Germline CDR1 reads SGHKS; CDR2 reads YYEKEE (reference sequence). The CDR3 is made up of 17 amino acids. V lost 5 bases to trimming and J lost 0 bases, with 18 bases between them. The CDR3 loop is CASREILWRSSYNEQFF. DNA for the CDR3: TGTGCCAGCAGAGAAATACTTTGGCGGAGCTCCTACAATGAGCAGTTCTTC.

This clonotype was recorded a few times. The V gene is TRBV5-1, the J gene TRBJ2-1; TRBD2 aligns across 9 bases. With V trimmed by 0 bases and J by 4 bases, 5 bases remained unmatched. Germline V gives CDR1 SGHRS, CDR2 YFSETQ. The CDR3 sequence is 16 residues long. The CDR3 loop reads CASSLGLAGLYNEQFF. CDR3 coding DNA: TGCGCCAGCAGCTTGGGGCTAGCGGGGCTATACAATGAGCAGTTCTTC.

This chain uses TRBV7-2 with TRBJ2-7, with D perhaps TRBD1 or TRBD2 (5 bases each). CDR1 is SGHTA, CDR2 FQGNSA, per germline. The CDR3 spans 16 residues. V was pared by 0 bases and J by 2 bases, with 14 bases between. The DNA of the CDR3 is TGTGCCAGCAGCTTAGCGGGGGTGCTTTCCCCCTACGAGCAGTACTTC. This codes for CASSLAGVLSPYEQYF. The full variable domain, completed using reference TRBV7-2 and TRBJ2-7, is GAGVSQSPSNKVTEKGKDVELRCDPISGHTALYWYRQSLGQGLEFLIYFQGNSAPDKSGLPSDRFSAERTGGSVSTLTIQRTQQEDSAVYLCASSLAGVLSPYEQYFGPGTRLTVT.

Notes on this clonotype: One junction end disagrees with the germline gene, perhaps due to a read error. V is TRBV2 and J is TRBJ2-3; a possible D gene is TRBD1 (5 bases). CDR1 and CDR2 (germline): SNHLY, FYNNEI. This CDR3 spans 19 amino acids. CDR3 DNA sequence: TGTGCCAGTAGTGAAGCGCTTTGGGGCAGGGTGGGCCCGACAGATACGCAGTATTTT. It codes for CASSEALWGRVGPTDTQYF. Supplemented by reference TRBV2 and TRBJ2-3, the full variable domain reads EPEVTQTPSHQVTQMGQEVILRCVPISNHLYFYWYRQILGQKVEFLVSFYNNEISEKSEIFDDQFSVERPDGSNFTLKIRSTKLEDSAMYFCASSEALWGRVGPTDTQYFGPGTRLTVL.

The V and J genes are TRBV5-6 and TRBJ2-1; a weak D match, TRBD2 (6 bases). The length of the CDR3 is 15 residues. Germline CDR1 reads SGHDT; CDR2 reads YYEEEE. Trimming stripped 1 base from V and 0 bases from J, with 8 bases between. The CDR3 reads CASSLLRGSYNEQFF. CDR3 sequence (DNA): TGTGCCAGCAGCTTGTTGCGGGGCTCCTACAATGAGCAGTTCTTC.

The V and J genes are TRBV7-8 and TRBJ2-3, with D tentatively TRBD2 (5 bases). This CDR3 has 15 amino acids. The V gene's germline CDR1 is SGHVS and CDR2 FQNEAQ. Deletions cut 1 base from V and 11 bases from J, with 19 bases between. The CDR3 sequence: CASSLGYQRMARQYF. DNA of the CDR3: TGTGCCAGCAGCTTAGGGTACCAGCGGATGGCTCGGCAGTATTTT.

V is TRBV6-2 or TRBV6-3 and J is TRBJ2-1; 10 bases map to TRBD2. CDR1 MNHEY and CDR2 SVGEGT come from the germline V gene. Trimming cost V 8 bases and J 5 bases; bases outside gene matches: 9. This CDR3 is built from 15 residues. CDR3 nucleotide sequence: TGTGCCAGCCTAGAGCGGACTAGCGGAAACAATGAGCAGTTCTTC. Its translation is CASLERTSGNNEQFF.

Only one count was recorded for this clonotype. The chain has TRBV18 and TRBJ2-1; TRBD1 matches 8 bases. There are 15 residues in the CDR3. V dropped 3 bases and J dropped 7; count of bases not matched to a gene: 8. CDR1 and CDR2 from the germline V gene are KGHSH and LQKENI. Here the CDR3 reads CASSPRSRGQNEQFF. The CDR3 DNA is TGTGCCAGCTCACCGAGGTCCAGGGGGCAGAATGAGCAGTTCTTC.

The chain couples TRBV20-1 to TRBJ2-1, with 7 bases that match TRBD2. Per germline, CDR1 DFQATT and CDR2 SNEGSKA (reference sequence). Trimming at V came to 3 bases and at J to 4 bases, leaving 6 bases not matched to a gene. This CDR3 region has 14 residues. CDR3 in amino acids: CSARGGSDYNEQFF. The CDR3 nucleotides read TGCAGTGCTAGGGGCGGGAGCGATTACAATGAGCAGTTCTTC.

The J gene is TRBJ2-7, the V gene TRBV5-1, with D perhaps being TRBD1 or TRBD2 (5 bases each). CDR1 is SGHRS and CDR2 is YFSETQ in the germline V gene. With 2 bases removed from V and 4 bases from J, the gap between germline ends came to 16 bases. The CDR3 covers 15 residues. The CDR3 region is CASSLGPPWGYEQYF. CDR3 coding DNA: TGCGCCAGCAGCTTAGGACCGCCCTGGGGGTACGAGCAGTACTTC.

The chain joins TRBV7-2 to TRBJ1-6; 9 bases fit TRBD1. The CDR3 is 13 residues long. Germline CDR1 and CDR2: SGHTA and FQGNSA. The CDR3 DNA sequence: TGTGCTACCGGGGACAGGGATAATTCACCCCTCCACTTT. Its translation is CATGDRDNSPLHF.